This T cell receptor beta chain originates from a study of blood T cell repertoires in COVID-19. At the level of the study: Whether acute or convalescent, the COVID-19 samples came from the United States, Italy and Spain. Nucleic acid was either cDNA or gDNA, and it came from T cells, B-cell-depleted T cells, or PBMCs.

This CDR3 is 17 amino acids long. Germline CDR1 is LNHNV and CDR2 is YYDKDF (reference sequence). V dropped 4 bases and J dropped 2 bases, with 20 bases sitting between them. Using immunoSEQ multiplex PCR, the repertoire was profiled, and TCRdb retains in-frame clones only, with some absent. The table shows around 130,000 clones, with roughly four fifths occurring only once. Sequences were obtained from peripheral blood. The source of this sequence is a woman aged 80 or over with acute or convalescent COVID-19. This chain connects TRBV15 to TRBJ2-5, with a weak D call TRBD2 (6 bases). CDR3: CATSMSEGPGGQETQYF. CDR3 coding DNA: TGTGCCACCAGCATGTCGGAGGGGCCCGGTGGACAAGAGACCCAGTACTTC. The whole variable domain, filled in from reference TRBV15 and TRBJ2-5, reads DAMVIQNPRYQVTQFGKPVTLSCSQTLNHNVMYWYQQKSSQAPKLLFHYYDKDFNNEADTPDNFQSRRPNTSFCFLDIRSPGLGDTAMYLCATSMSEGPGGQETQYFGPGTRLLVL.